This T cell receptor beta chain was obtained from a study of regulatory T cells in long-lasting Graves disease. General study points: TRBV28, TRBJ1-2 and TRBJ2-5 were segments that persistent disease favored.

Germline CDR1 is SGDLS and CDR2 is YYNGEE. CDR3 size: 18 residues. V was shortened by 0 bases and J by 3 bases, with 22 bases between the two germline ends. The time point is: newly diagnosed GD, antithyroid drugs for less than 3 months. Preparation of the TCR library used RNA extracted from PBMCs. TCR beta libraries were built with iRepertoire HTBI primers and Arm-PCR of CDR3 regions. TCRdb redid the calling of the multiplex PCR reads with MiXCR, one entry per CDR3 protein. This sample has approximately 540,000 distinct CDR3 sequences, with around 11% found just once. As to this clonotype: Its matching antigen is unknown.

The same data also contributed to another study, on T cells in Graves' hyperthyroidism and ophthalmopathy.

This receptor was obtained from a young woman with Graves disease. The V call is TRBV9, the J call TRBJ2-7, with D possibly TRBD1 on 5 matching bases. Here the sequenced sample was peripheral blood mononuclear cells (PBMCs), taken at new diagnosis, from a patient treated with antithyroid drugs. CDR3 loop: CASSVVPLKGTGIYEQYF. CDR3 nucleotide sequence: TGTGCCAGCAGCGTAGTGCCCCTCAAAGGAACAGGAATCTACGAGCAGTACTTC. The full variable domain, with the rest looked up from reference TRBV9 and TRBJ2-7, is DSGVTQTPKHLITATGQRVTLRCSPRSGDLSVYWYQQSLDQGLQFLIQYYNGEERAKGNILERFSAQQFPDLHSELNLSSLELGDSALYFCASSVVPLKGTGIYEQYFGPGTRLTVT.